The 7 T cell receptor beta chains listed next were all sequenced from one sample in a study of sequential checkpoint blockade in melanoma. The treatment is: randomized to nivolumab then ipilimumab (arm A) or the reverse (arm B). Clones were sequenced by immunoSEQ multiplex PCR, and TCRdb holds only the in-frame ones, with some missing. The profile shows 2,500 to 3,500 clones, under 30% of them singletons. The material sequenced was tumor tissue (inferred from file names), taken from a patient given nivolumab and ipilimumab in sequence. The receptors come from a human donor with melanoma.

This clone was found once. V usage is TRBV15 and J usage is TRBJ1-2, with D unresolved. Germline values: CDR1 LNHNV, CDR2 YYDKDF (reference sequence). V was cut by 1 base and J by 2 bases, with 14 bases left in between. There are 16 residues in the CDR3. The CDR3 DNA reads as TGTGCCACCAGCAGAGTGGGGAGCGGGGAAAACTATGGCTACACCTTC. Amino acids: CATSRVGSGENYGYTF.

This clone was detected a few times. As the CDR3 is not closed by the conserved phenylalanine or tryptophan, this likely results from a read error. The DNA is left out, because the CDR3 cannot be placed on it with certainty; the CDR3 is given as TCRdb lists it. The chain is built from TRBV11-3 and TRBJ1-2. Germline V gene lookup returns CDR1 SGHNT and CDR2 YENEEA. The CDR3 adds up to 16 amino acids, both ends counted. CDR3 amino acids: CASSLGVGPGDLDFSR.

This clone has more than one count but fewer than ten. The CDR3 sequence: CATRGQFNTEAFF. CDR3 DNA: TGTGCCACGAGGGGACAGTTCAACACTGAAGCTTTCTTT. The chain combines TRBV6-8 with TRBJ1-1, with 7 nucleotides matching TRBD1. The germline gives CDR1 MNHGY, CDR2 SAAAGT. The V segment lost 10 bases and the J segment 2 bases; nucleotides outside the gene matches: 7. The length of the CDR3 is 13 residues.

Within the sample, this clone is medium-sized. The V gene is TRBV9, the J gene TRBJ1-5; 7 nucleotides match TRBD1. V trimming: 4 bases; J trimming: 6 bases; junction bases outside the gene matches: 7. Germline assignment: CDR1 SGDLS and CDR2 YYNGEE. CDR3 length: 14 residues. The CDR3 loop is CASSNRTGSQPQHF. The CDR3 DNA follows: TGTGCCAGCAGCAACCGGACAGGTAGTCAGCCCCAGCATTTT.

By proportion, this clone is medium-sized. This sequence joins TRBV6-8 and TRBJ2-3, with D hard to call. This CDR3 has 12 residues. Germline V gives CDR1 MNHGY, CDR2 SAAAGT. Deletions cut 11 bases from V and 7 bases from J, with 16 bases between. Written as DNA, the CDR3 is TGTGCCTCTTTAAGGGCCCGTAATACGCAGTATTTT. Its translation: CASLRARNTQYF.

Sample share makes this clone medium-sized. This sequence joins TRBV6-8 and TRBJ1-3; D is uncertain. V dropped 6 bases and J dropped 0 bases, with 15 bases sitting between them. Germline lookup yields CDR1 MNHGY and CDR2 SAAAGT. The CDR3 is made up of 16 amino acids. CDR3 coding DNA: TGTGCCAGCAGAGGAGGTTGGGGAGACTCTGGAAACACCATATATTTT. Translating gives CASRGGWGDSGNTIYF.

This clone was counted only a few times. The rearrangement joins TRBV21-1 to TRBJ1-4. TRBV21-1 is given as a pseudogene. The CDR3 covers 13 residues. CDR3 residues: CASWRRENEKLFF. The CDR3 nucleotides read TGTGCCAGCTGGAGGCGGGAAAATGAAAAACTGTTTTTT.